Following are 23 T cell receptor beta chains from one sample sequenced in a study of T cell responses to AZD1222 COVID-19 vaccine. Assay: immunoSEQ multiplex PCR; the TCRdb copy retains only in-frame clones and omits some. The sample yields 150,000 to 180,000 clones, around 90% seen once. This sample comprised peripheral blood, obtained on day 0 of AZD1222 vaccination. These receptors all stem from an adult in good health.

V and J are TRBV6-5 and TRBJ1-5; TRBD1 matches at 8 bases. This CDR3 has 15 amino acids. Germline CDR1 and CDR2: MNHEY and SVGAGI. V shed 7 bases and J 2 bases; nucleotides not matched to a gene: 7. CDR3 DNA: TGTGCCAGCACCACCCCGGGACAGGGCAATCAGCCCCAGCATTTT. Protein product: CASTTPGQGNQPQHF.

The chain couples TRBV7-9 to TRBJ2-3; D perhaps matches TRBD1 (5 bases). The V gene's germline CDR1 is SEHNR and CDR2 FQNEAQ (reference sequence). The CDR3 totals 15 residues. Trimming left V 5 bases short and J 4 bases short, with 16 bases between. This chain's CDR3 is CASSRRGTGADTQYF. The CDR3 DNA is TGTGCCAGCAGCCGGCGAGGTACAGGCGCAGATACGCAGTATTTT.

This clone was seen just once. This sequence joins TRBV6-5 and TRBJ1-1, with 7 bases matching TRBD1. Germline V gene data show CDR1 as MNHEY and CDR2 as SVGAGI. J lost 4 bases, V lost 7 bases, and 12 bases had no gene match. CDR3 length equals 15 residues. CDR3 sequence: CASNPGQWLVTEAFF. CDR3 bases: TGTGCCAGCAACCCGGGACAGTGGCTAGTCACTGAAGCTTTCTTT.

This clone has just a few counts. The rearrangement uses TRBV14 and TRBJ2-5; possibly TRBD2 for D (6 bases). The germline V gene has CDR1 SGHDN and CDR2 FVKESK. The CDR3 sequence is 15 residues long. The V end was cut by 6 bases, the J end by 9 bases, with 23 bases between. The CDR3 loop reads CASSTLSGPGAAQYF. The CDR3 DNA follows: TGTGCCAGCAGTACACTTAGCGGACCCGGAGCGGCCCAGTACTTC.

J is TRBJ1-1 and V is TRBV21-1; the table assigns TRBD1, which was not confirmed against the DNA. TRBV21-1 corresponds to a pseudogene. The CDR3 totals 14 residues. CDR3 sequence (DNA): TGTGCCAGCAGCCAACAGGGCCCGAACACTGAAGCTTTCTTT. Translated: CASSQQGPNTEAFF.

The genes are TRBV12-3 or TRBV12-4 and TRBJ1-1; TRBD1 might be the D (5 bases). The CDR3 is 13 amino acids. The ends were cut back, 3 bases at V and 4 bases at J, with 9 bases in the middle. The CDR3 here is CASSFAGTTEAFF. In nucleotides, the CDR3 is TGTGCCAGCAGTTTCGCGGGGACCACTGAAGCTTTCTTT.

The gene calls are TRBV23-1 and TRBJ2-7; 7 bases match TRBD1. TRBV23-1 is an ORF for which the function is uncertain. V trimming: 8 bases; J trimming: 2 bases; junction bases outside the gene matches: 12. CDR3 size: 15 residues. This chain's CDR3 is CASGLRGQPTYEQYF. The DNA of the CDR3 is TGCGCCAGCGGCCTCCGGGGACAGCCCACCTACGAGCAGTACTTC.

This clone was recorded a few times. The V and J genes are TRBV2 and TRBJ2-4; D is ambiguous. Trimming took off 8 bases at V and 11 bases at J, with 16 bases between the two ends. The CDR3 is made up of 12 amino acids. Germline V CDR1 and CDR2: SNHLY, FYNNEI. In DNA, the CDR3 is TGTGCCAGCCGGCGTGACGCCGCGGTTCAGTACTTC. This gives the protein CASRRDAAVQYF.

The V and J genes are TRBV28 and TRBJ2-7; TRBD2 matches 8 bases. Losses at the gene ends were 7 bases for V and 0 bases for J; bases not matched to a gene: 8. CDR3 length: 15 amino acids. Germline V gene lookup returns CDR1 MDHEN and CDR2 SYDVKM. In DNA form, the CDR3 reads TGTGCCAGCACACCCGGGGGGGGCGGCTCCTACGAGCAGTACTTC. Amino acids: CASTPGGGGSYEQYF.

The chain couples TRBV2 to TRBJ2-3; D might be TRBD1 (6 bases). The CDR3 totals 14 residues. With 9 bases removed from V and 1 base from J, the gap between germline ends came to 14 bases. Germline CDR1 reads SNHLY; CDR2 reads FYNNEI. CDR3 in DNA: TGTGCCAGGGGAAGGGGGAAGGGCACAGATACGCAGTATTTT. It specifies CARGRGKGTDTQYF.

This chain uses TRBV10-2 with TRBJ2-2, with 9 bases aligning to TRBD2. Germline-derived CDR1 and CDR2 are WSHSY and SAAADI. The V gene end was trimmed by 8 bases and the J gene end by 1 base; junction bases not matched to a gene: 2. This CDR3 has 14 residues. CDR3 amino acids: CASASGVNTGELFF. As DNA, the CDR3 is TGCGCCAGCGCTAGCGGGGTGAACACCGGGGAGCTGTTTTTT.

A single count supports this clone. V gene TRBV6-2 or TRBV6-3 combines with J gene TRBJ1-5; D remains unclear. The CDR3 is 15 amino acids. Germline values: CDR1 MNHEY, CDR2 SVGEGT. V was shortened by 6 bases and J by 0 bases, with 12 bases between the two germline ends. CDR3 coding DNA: TGTGCCAGCAGCAGGATGGATGGTAGCAATCAGCCCCAGCATTTT. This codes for CASSRMDGSNQPQHF.

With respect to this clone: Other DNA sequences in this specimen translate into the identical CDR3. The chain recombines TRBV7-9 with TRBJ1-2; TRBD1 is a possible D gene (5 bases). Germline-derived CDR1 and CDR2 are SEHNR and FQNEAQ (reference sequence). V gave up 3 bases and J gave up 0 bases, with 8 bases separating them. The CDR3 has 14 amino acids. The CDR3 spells CASSLGQTNYGYTF. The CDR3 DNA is TGTGCCAGCAGCTTGGGGCAGACTAACTATGGCTACACCTTC.

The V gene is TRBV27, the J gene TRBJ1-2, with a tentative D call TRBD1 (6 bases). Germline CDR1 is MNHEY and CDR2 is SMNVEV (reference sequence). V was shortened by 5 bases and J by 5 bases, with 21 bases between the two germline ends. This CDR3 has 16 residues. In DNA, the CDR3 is TGTGCCAGCAGTCCACTCCCGGGACAAGGCAGATATGGCTACACCTTC. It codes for CASSPLPGQGRYGYTF.

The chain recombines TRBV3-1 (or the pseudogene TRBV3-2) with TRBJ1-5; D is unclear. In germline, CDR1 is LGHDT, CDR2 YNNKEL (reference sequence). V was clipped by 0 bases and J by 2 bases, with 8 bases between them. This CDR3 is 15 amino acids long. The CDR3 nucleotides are TGTGCCAGCAGCCAAGATCGGGCGGGCAATCAGCCCCAGCATTTT. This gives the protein CASSQDRAGNQPQHF.

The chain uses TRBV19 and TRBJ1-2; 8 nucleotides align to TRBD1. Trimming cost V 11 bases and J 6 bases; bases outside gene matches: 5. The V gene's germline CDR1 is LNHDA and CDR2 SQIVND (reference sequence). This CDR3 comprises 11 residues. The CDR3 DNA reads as TGTGCCTCCAGGACAGGGCATGGCTACACCTTC. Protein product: CASRTGHGYTF. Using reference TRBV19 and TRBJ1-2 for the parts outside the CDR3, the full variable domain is DGGITQSPKYLFRKEGQNVTLSCEQNLNHDAMYWYRQDPGQGLRLIYYSQIVNDFQKGDIAEGYSVSREKKESFPLTVTSAQKNPTAFYLCASRTGHGYTFGSGTRLTVV.

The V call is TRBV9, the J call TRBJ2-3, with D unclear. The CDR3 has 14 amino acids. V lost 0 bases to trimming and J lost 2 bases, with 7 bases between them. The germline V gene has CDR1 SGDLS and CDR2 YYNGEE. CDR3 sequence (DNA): TGTGCCAGCAGCGTAGGGCCCAACACAGATACGCAGTATTTT. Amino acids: CASSVGPNTDTQYF. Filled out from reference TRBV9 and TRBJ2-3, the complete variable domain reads DSGVTQTPKHLITATGQRVTLRCSPRSGDLSVYWYQQSLDQGLQFLIQYYNGEERAKGNILERFSAQQFPDLHSELNLSSLELGDSALYFCASSVGPNTDTQYFGPGTRLTVL.

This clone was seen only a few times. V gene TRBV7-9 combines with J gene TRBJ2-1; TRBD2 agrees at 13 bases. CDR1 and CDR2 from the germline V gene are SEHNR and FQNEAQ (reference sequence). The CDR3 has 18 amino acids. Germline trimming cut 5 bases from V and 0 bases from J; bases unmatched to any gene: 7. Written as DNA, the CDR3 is TGTGCCAGCAGCCCACTAGCGGGGGGGGAAAGCTCCTACAATGAGCAGTTCTTC. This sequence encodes CASSPLAGGESSYNEQFF.

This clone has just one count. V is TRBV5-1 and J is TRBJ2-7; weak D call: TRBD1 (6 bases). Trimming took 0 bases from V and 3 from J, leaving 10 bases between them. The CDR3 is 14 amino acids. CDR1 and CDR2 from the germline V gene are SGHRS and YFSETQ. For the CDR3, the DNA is TGCGCCAGCAGCTTGGGTGAAGGGGGCTACGAGCAGTACTTC. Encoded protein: CASSLGEGGYEQYF.

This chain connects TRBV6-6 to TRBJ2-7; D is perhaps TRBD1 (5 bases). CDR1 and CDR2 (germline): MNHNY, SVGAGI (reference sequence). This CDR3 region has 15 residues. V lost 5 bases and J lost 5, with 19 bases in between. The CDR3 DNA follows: TGTGCCAGCAGTACTCTTAGGGGATCCGTCCACGAGCAGTACTTC. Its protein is CASSTLRGSVHEQYF.

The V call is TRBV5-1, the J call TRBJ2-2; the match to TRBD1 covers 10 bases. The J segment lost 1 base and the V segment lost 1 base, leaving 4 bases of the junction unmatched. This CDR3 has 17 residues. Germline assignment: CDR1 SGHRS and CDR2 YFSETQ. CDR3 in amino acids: CASSLNRDRGNTGELFF. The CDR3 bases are TGCGCCAGCAGCTTGAATAGGGACAGGGGGAACACCGGGGAGCTGTTTTTT.

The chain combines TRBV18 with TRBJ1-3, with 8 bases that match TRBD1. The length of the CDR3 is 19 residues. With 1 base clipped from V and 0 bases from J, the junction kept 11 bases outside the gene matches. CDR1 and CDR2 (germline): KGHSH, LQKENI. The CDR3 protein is CASSPLGTGGGTSGNTIYF. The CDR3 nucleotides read TGTGCCAGCTCACCACTGGGTACAGGGGGTGGAACCTCTGGAAACACCATATATTTT.

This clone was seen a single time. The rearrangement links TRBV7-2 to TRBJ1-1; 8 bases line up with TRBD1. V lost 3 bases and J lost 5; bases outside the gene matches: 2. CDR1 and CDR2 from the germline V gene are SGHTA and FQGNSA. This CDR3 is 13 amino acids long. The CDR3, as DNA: TGTGCCAGCAGCTTGCAGGGGGCAACTGAAGCTTTCTTT. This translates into CASSLQGATEAFF.